What follows are 17 T cell receptor beta chains derived from one specimen sequenced in a study of siplizumab effects on memory and regulatory T cells. Clones were read by immunoSEQ multiplex PCR, and TCRdb kept only the in-frame ones, dropping some. This sample has about 100,000 clones, with around 94% found just once. The material sequenced was non-Treg CD4+ T cells sorted from blood. The receptors stem from a human donor in good health.

This clone was seen once. The rearrangement links TRBV15 to TRBJ1-1; no clear D. The CDR3 covers 13 residues. Per the germline V gene, CDR1 is LNHNV and CDR2 is YYDKDF (reference sequence). The V end lost 3 bases, the J end lost 2 bases, and 7 bases lay between the germline ends. CDR3 bases: TGTGCCACCAGCAGTACAGCAAACACTGAAGCTTTCTTT. The encoded protein is CATSSTANTEAFF. Full variable domain (remainder filled in from reference TRBV15 and TRBJ1-1): DAMVIQNPRYQVTQFGKPVTLSCSQTLNHNVMYWYQQKSSQAPKLLFHYYDKDFNNEADTPDNFQSRRPNTSFCFLDIRSPGLGDTAMYLCATSSTANTEAFFGQGTRLTVV.

This chain uses TRBV6-1 with TRBJ2-1; TRBD1 aligns across 7 bases. Germline CDR1 reads MNHNS; CDR2 reads SASEGT. V dropped 5 bases and J dropped 0; count of bases not matched to a gene: 4. This CDR3 spans 15 amino acids. CDR3 DNA sequence: TGTGCCAGCAGTTTGGACAGGAGCTCCTACAATGAGCAGTTCTTC. Its protein is CASSLDRSSYNEQFF.

This chain uses TRBV30 with TRBJ1-1; D is undetermined. This CDR3 is 14 amino acids long. With 0 bases removed from V and 4 bases from J, the gap between germline ends came to 12 bases. Germline assignment: CDR1 GTSNPN and CDR2 SVGIG (reference sequence). CDR3 loop: CAWSVPLPSTEAFF. CDR3 DNA: TGTGCCTGGAGTGTGCCCCTGCCCTCCACTGAAGCTTTCTTT. The complete variable domain, with remaining parts taken from reference TRBV30 and TRBJ1-1, reads SQTIHQWPATLVQPVGSPLSLECTVEGTSNPNLYWYRQAAGRGLQLLFYSVGIGQISSEVPQNLSASRPQDRQFILSSKKLLLSDSGFYLCAWSVPLPSTEAFFGQGTRLTVV.

The CDR3 spells CASSLFGGSNQPQHF. As DNA, the CDR3 is TGTGCCAGCAGCTTATTCGGTGGCAGCAATCAGCCCCAGCATTTT. V is TRBV7-8 and J is TRBJ1-5; D call uncertain. Trimming pared 2 bases from V and 1 base from J, leaving 9 bases between. The germline CDR1 and CDR2 sequences are SGHVS and FQNEAQ. This CDR3 has 15 amino acids.

The gene calls are TRBV19 and TRBJ1-2; D remains ambiguous. V lost 5 bases, J lost 4 bases, and 8 bases lay in between. Germline values: CDR1 LNHDA, CDR2 SQIVND (reference sequence). The CDR3 loop spans 12 amino acids. The CDR3 is CASSSQTYGYTF. The CDR3 region has the DNA TGTGCCAGTAGTTCTCAGACCTATGGCTACACCTTC.

This chain connects TRBV19 to TRBJ2-7, with D unclear. This CDR3 has 15 residues. Per germline, CDR1 LNHDA and CDR2 SQIVND (reference sequence). V was cut by 5 bases and J by 2 bases, with 16 bases left in between. The DNA for the CDR3 is TGTGCCAGTAGTCAACCCCTAGTGCTTACCTACGAGCAGTACTTC. Translated, it gives CASSQPLVLTYEQYF.

This sequence joins TRBV5-1 and TRBJ1-2; TRBD1 aligns across 9 bases. Per germline, CDR1 SGHRS and CDR2 YFSETQ. The trim removed 2 bases at V and 4 bases at J, leaving 6 bases unmatched. The CDR3 covers 15 residues. CDR3 protein: CASSFSQGASYGYTF. The CDR3 DNA is TGCGCCAGCAGCTTCTCACAGGGGGCGAGCTATGGCTACACCTTC.

V gene TRBV5-6 combines with J gene TRBJ1-1; D might be TRBD1 (5 bases). Trimming left V 1 base short and J 0 bases short, with 10 bases between. The germline V gene has CDR1 SGHDT and CDR2 YYEEEE. CDR3 length equals 15 residues. CDR3 sequence reads: CASSLRAGLNTEAFF. The CDR3 bases are TGTGCCAGCAGCTTGAGGGCAGGGCTGAACACTGAAGCTTTCTTT.

The gene calls are TRBV9 and TRBJ2-1, with D tentatively TRBD2 (5 bases). CDR1 SGDLS and CDR2 YYNGEE come from the germline V gene. Trimming shortened V by 4 bases and J by 0 bases, and 26 bases separated the two germline ends. The CDR3 loop spans 20 amino acids. The CDR3 nucleotides read TGTGCCAGCAGCCCCCGTGATCGGTTGTCTAGGGAGACCTCCTACAATGAGCAGTTCTTC. Protein sequence: CASSPRDRLSRETSYNEQFF.

The CDR3: CASSESGGPPYEQYF. The CDR3 region has the DNA TGTGCCAGCAGTGAATCCGGCGGCCCACCCTACGAGCAGTACTTC. The chain is built from TRBV6-1 and TRBJ2-7; no firm D call. Deletions cut 2 bases from V and 2 bases from J, with 13 bases between. This CDR3 has 15 residues. Germline V lookup: CDR1 MNHNS, CDR2 SASEGT.

In nucleotides, the CDR3 is TGTGCCAGCAGTTTTAGTAGGGGCGGCAATCAGCCCCAGCATTTT. This translates into CASSFSRGGNQPQHF. This sequence joins TRBV28 and TRBJ1-5, with D tentatively TRBD1 (5 bases). V lost 3 bases to trimming and J lost 2 bases, with 11 bases between them. From germline, CDR1 is MDHEN and CDR2 SYDVKM. The CDR3 has 15 residues.

V usage is TRBV30 and J usage is TRBJ1-5, with a weak D call TRBD1 (5 bases). V lost 2 bases and J lost 11, with 19 bases in between. The germline V gene encodes CDR1 GTSNPN and CDR2 SVGIG (reference sequence). The CDR3 extends over 14 amino acids. CDR3 DNA sequence: TGTGCCTGGAGTTCGTCTGGGACGGTTGTGGCCCAGCATTTT. Protein: CAWSSSGTVVAQHF.

The chain is built from TRBV7-8 and TRBJ1-1; 9 positions agree with TRBD1. Unmatched junction bases numbered 5, after V lost 8 bases and J lost 1 base. Per germline, CDR1 SGHVS and CDR2 FQNEAQ. This CDR3 is built from 14 residues. This CDR3 reads CASQNRGRNTEAFF. CDR3 coding DNA: TGTGCCAGCCAGAACAGGGGGCGGAACACTGAAGCTTTCTTT.

The rearrangement links TRBV27 to TRBJ2-4; D call uncertain. Per germline, CDR1 MNHEY and CDR2 SMNVEV (reference sequence). The CDR3 is 15 amino acids. Between the trimmed V and J ends, which lost 6 bases and 0 bases, there was a span of 12 bases. CDR3 DNA sequence: TGTGCCAGCAGCCCTCGGGCGGCAGCCAAAAACATTCAGTACTTC. Translating it yields CASSPRAAAKNIQYF.

The chain's CDR3 is CASSPGQVLPTGELFF. The CDR3 region has the DNA TGTGCCAGTAGTCCGGGACAGGTCCTCCCCACCGGGGAGCTGTTTTTT. The chain joins TRBV19 to TRBJ2-2, with 8 bases aligning to TRBD1. V gave up 5 bases and J gave up 4 bases; unmatched junction bases: 9. CDR1 is LNHDA and CDR2 is SQIVND in the germline V gene (reference sequence). The CDR3 contains 16 residues.

V gene TRBV5-1 combines with J gene TRBJ2-1; D not certain. The CDR3 is 11 residues long. CDR1 is SGHRS, CDR2 YFSETQ, per germline. The germline V and J ends were trimmed by 4 bases and 10 bases, with 9 bases remaining between them. In DNA form, the CDR3 reads TGCGCCAGCAGCGCACAAGGCGAGCAGTTCTTC. Translating gives CASSAQGEQFF.

V is TRBV28 and J is TRBJ1-5; D gene unclear. This CDR3 region has 14 residues. CDR1 and CDR2 from the germline V gene are MDHEN and SYDVKM. V lost 8 bases, J lost 2 bases, and 13 bases lay in between. As DNA, the CDR3 is TGTGCCAGCCTGGTATTCGGGGGCAATCAGCCCCAGCATTTT. Protein product: CASLVFGGNQPQHF.